This T cell receptor (beta chain) was identified during a study of shared clonotypes between healthy human individuals. Sequencing was performed with immunoSEQ multiplex PCR; in TCRdb, only in-frame clones are kept and a portion is missing. The table lists about 2.3 million clones, about nine tenths of them singletons. This clone was seen just once. Germline CDR1 and CDR2: SGHTA and FQGTGA. J lost 4 bases, V lost 5 bases, and 7 bases had no gene match. The CDR3 loop spans 15 amino acids. Subsets obtained from CD4+ cells comprised CD45RA+ naive and CD45RA-negative memory cells. The source of this sequence is a man between 18 and 29 years old in good health. Some clones in this sample may be carry-over from other donors' samples. The sample taken for sequencing was naive CD4+ T cells from PBMCs. Sample subset: CD45RA+ positively selected. The chain couples TRBV7-3 to TRBJ2-2; TRBD2 matches at 7 bases. Here the CDR3 DNA reads TGTGCCAGCAGCCCCCGGACTAGGGGCACCGGGGAGCTGTTTTTT. Translating it yields CASSPRTRGTGELFF.